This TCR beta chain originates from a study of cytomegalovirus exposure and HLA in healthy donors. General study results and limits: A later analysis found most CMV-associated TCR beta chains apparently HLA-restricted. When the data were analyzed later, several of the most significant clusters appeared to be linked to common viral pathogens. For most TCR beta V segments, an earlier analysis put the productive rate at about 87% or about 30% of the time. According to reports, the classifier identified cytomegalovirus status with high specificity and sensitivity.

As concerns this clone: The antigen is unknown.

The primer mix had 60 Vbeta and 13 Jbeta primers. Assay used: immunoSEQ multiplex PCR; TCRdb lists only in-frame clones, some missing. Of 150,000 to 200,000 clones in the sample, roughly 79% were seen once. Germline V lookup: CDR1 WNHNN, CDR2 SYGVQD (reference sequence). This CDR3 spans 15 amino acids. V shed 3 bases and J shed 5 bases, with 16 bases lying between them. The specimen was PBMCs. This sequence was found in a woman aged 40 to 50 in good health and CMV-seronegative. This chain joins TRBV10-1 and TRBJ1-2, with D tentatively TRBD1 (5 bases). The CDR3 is CASSDGGTNRYGYTF. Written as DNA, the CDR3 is TGCGCCAGCAGTGATGGGGGGACTAACAGGTATGGCTACACCTTC.